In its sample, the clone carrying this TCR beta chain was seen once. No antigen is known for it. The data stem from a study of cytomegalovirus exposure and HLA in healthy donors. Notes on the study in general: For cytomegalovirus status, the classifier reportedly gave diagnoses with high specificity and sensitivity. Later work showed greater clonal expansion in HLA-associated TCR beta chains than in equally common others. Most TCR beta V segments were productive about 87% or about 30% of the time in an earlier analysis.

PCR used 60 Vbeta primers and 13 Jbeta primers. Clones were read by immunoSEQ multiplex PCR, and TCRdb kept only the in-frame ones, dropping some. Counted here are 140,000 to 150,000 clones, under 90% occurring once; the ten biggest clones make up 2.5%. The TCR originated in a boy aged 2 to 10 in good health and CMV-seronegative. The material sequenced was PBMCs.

CDR3 residues: CASRYLVTGGHYEQYF. The CDR3 nucleotides are TGTGCCAGCAGATATTTAGTCACAGGGGGCCACTACGAGCAGTACTTC. This chain links TRBV28 with TRBJ2-7, with 9 bases lining up with TRBD1. The CDR3 sequence is 16 residues long. Germline CDR1 MDHEN, CDR2 SYDVKM. V dropped 6 bases and J dropped 3; count of bases not matched to a gene: 12.